This TCR beta chain comes out of a study of blood T cell repertoires in COVID-19. Study context: The United States, Italy and Spain supplied acute and convalescent COVID-19 samples. From T cells, B-cell-depleted T cells, or PBMCs came the material, which was cDNA or gDNA.

This clone was counted a single time. V dropped 3 bases and J dropped 3 bases, with 11 bases sitting between them. The CDR3 totals 14 residues. The germline CDR1 and CDR2 sequences are LNHDA and SQIVND (reference sequence). Authors' processing steps: For nucleated cells, counts were estimated from reference gene primer amplification. Here immunoSEQ multiplex PCR was the method, and the copy in TCRdb shows in-frame clones only, minus some. The D gene and trimming were derived from the DNA, and the V and J assignments and clone size from that table. The sample has about 120,000 clones; less than 90% are singletons.

The chain employs TRBV19 and TRBJ1-1, with D tentatively TRBD1 (5 bases). Source material: peripheral blood. The TCR was taken from a man older than 75 with acute or convalescent COVID-19. CDR3 region: CASSIRQSHTEAFF. The CDR3 region has the DNA TGTGCCAGTAGTATCCGACAGTCTCACACTGAAGCTTTCTTT.